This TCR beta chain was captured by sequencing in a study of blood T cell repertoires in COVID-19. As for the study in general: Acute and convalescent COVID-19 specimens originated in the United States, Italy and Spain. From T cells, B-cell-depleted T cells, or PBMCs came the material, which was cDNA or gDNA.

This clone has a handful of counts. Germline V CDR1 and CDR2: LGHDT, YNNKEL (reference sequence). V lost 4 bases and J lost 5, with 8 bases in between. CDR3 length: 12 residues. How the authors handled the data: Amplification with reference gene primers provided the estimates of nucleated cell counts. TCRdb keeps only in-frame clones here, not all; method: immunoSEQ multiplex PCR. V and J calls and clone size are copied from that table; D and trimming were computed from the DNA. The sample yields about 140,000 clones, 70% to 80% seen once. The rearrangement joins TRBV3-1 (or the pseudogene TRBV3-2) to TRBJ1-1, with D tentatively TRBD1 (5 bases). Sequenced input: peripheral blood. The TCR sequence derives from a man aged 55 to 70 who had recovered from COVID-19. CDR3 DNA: TGTGCCAGCAGCCGACAGAGGACTGAAGCTTTCTTT. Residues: CASSRQRTEAFF.